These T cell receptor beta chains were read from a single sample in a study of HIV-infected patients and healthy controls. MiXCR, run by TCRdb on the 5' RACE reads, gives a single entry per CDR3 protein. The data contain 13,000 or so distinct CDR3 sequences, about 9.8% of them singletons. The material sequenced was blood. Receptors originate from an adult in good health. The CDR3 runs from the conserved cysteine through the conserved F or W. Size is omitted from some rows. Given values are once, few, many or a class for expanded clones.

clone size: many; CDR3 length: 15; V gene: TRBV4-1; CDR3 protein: CASSQEGTVNSPLHF
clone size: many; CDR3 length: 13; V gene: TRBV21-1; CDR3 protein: CASSKVYHGELFF
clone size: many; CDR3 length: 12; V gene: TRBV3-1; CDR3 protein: CASSLGPEGYTF
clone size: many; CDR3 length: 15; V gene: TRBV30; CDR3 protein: CAWSGDRGLLDTQYF
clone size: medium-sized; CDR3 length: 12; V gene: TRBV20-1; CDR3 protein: CSARQGTGELFF
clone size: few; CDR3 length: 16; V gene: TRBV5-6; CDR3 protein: CASGRGLRNTNSPLHF
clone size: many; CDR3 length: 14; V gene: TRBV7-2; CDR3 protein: CASSRRRATDTQYF
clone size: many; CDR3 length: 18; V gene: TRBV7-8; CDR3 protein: CASSPYRLLAEGTGELFF
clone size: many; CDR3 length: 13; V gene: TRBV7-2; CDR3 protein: CASSLAPDQPQHF
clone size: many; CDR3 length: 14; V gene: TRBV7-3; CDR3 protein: CASSLQGAGTEAFF
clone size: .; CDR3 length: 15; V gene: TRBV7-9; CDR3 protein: CASSVGRRRDEKLFF
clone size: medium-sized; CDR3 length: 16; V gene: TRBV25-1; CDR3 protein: CASSLGGIAFGGELFF